Presented here are 15 T cell receptor beta chains from one specimen sequenced in a study of blood T cell repertoires in COVID-19. The table came from immunoSEQ multiplex PCR; TCRdb's copy has only in-frame clones and leaves some out. The repertoire includes some 450,000 clones, about nine tenths of them detected once, and 10% to 15% sits in the top ten. The sequencing input was peripheral blood. These TCRs come from a woman between 45 and 60 years old with COVID-19, enrolled during active disease.

The chain couples TRBV13 to TRBJ2-1; D gene ambiguous. CDR3 size: 17 residues. V shed 4 bases and J shed 0 bases, with 16 bases lying between them. Germline values: CDR1 PRHDT, CDR2 FYEKMQ (reference sequence). Here the CDR3 reads CASSSSRASSSYNEQFF. CDR3 nucleotides: TGTGCCAGCAGCTCGTCGCGTGCTTCGAGCTCCTACAATGAGCAGTTCTTC. Full variable domain (missing parts from reference TRBV13 and TRBJ2-1): AAGVIQSPRHLIKEKRETATLKCYPIPRHDTVYWYQQGPGQDPQFLISFYEKMQSDKGSIPDRFSAQQFSDYHSELNMSSLELGDSALYFCASSSSRASSSYNEQFFGPGTRLTVL.

This sequence joins TRBV5-1 and TRBJ2-7; 8 nucleotides align to TRBD1. The CDR3 has 15 amino acids. Trimming took 4 bases from V and 5 from J; bases not matched to a gene: 11. CDR1 and CDR2 (germline): SGHRS, YFSETQ. The CDR3 here is CASSSLSQGGNEQYF. CDR3 DNA sequence: TGCGCCAGCAGCAGTCTCTCACAGGGGGGCAACGAGCAGTACTTC.

The CDR3 here is CASSLWGGDRGGYEQYF. The CDR3 coding sequence is TGCGCCAGCAGCTTGTGGGGCGGGGACAGGGGTGGCTACGAGCAGTACTTC. The rearrangement joins TRBV5-1 to TRBJ2-7; 10 nucleotides align to TRBD1. The CDR3 runs to 17 residues. The trim removed 1 base at V and 3 bases at J, leaving 10 bases unmatched. Per the germline V gene, CDR1 is SGHRS and CDR2 is YFSETQ.

This chain joins TRBV2 and TRBJ1-5, with TRBD1 matching 8 bases. This CDR3 has 14 amino acids. V gave up 3 bases and J gave up 7 bases; unmatched junction bases: 5. The V gene's germline CDR1 is SNHLY and CDR2 FYNNEI. Here the CDR3 DNA reads TGTGCCAGCAGTGACAGGGGGCGCGGACAGCCCCAGCATTTT. This sequence encodes CASSDRGRGQPQHF.

V usage is TRBV29-1 and J usage is TRBJ1-1, with TRBD1 identical over 7 bases. Germline V gene data show CDR1 as SQVTM and CDR2 as ANQGSEA. J was trimmed by 5 bases and V by 6 bases; bases with no gene match: 6. CDR3 size: 12 residues. The CDR3 nucleotides are TGCAGCGTCGATCACAGGGGTACTGAAGCTTTCTTT. It specifies CSVDHRGTEAFF. Looking up the rest from reference TRBV29-1 and TRBJ1-1 gives the full variable domain: SAVISQKPSRDICQRGTSLTIQCQVDSQVTMMFWYRQQPGQSLTLIATANQGSEATYESGFVIDKFPISRPNLTFSTLTVSNMSPEDSSIYLCSVDHRGTEAFFGQGTRLTVV.

The chain carries TRBV11-1 and TRBJ1-6; D is possibly TRBD1 (6 bases). The CDR3 is 14 amino acids. V lost 4 bases to trimming and J lost 4 bases, with 8 bases between them. Germline V CDR1 and CDR2: SGHAT, FQDESV (reference sequence). This chain's CDR3 is CASSSGQYNSPLHF. CDR3 bases: TGTGCCAGCAGCTCTGGACAGTATAATTCACCCCTCCACTTT.

The chain combines TRBV29-1 with TRBJ2-1; possibly TRBD2 for D (7 bases). This CDR3 is built from 15 residues. Per the germline V gene, CDR1 is SQVTM and CDR2 is ANQGSEA. Trimming took 4 bases from V and 3 from J, leaving 16 bases between them. This chain's CDR3 is CSVAGWGGHYNEQFF. The CDR3 bases are TGCAGCGTTGCCGGATGGGGGGGGCACTACAATGAGCAGTTCTTC.

This chain uses TRBV5-1 with TRBJ1-1; possibly TRBD1 for D (5 bases). CDR1 is SGHRS, CDR2 YFSETQ, per germline. Trimming cost V 2 bases and J 1 base, with 9 bases left between them. The CDR3 length is 14 residues. The CDR3 sequence is CASSFGGSNTEAFF. The CDR3 DNA follows: TGCGCCAGCAGCTTCGGGGGTTCGAACACTGAAGCTTTCTTT.

The J gene is TRBJ2-4, the V gene TRBV9, with TRBD1 identical over 7 bases. Germline trimming cut 3 bases from V and 0 bases from J; bases unmatched to any gene: 6. CDR3 length equals 16 residues. Germline V lookup: CDR1 SGDLS, CDR2 YYNGEE. DNA of the CDR3: TGTGCCAGCAGCGCCCCGACAGGGCTAGCCAAAAACATTCAGTACTTC. Protein product: CASSAPTGLAKNIQYF.

The chain links TRBV18 to TRBJ1-4; 7 bases are a match to TRBD1. Per germline, CDR1 KGHSH and CDR2 LQKENI. CDR3 length equals 13 residues. V gave up 6 bases and J gave up 5 bases; unmatched junction bases: 3. CDR3 bases: TGTGCCAGCTCCATGGACAGGAATGAAAAACTGTTTTTT. The encoded protein is CASSMDRNEKLFF.

V is TRBV5-4 and J is TRBJ2-3; D may be TRBD1 (6 bases). Germline loops: CDR1 SGHNT, CDR2 YYREEE (reference sequence). The germline V and J ends were trimmed by 3 bases and 2 bases, with 16 bases remaining between them. The CDR3 is made up of 16 amino acids. The CDR3 is CASSSPRGTVTDTQYF. The CDR3 DNA sequence: TGTGCCAGCAGCTCCCCCAGGGGCACCGTCACAGATACGCAGTATTTT.

V gene TRBV18 combines with J gene TRBJ1-4; 10 bases match TRBD1. There are 14 residues in the CDR3. V was clipped by 5 bases and J by 5 bases; unmatched bases: 2. CDR1 is KGHSH, CDR2 LQKENI, per germline. CDR3 coding DNA: TGTGCCAGCTCAACGGGACAGGGGAATGAAAAACTGTTTTTT. Translated, it gives CASSTGQGNEKLFF.

The gene calls are TRBV4-1 and TRBJ1-2, with D maybe TRBD1 (6 bases). The V gene's germline CDR1 is MGHRA and CDR2 YSYEKL. This CDR3 is 16 amino acids long. With 0 bases removed from V and 8 bases from J, the gap between germline ends came to 19 bases. The CDR3 sequence: CASSQDPQAGAWGYTF. The CDR3 nucleotides read TGCGCCAGCAGCCAAGATCCCCAAGCGGGGGCATGGGGCTACACCTTC.

This chain joins TRBV27 and TRBJ2-3; 9 bases are shared with TRBD2. The CDR3 loop spans 14 amino acids. Trimming removed 6 bases from V and 4 bases from J; junction bases left unmatched: 5. Per the germline V gene, CDR1 is MNHEY and CDR2 is SMNVEV (reference sequence). CDR3 loop: CASRASGAPDTQYF. The CDR3 nucleotides are TGTGCCAGCAGGGCTAGCGGGGCCCCAGATACGCAGTATTTT.

V gene TRBV2 combines with J gene TRBJ2-2; D perhaps matches TRBD1 (6 bases). The germline V gene has CDR1 SNHLY and CDR2 FYNNEI. CDR3 size: 13 residues. Trimming removed 6 bases at V and 5 bases at J, with 10 bases between. This chain's CDR3 is CASRETGTGELFF. In DNA form, the CDR3 reads TGTGCCAGCAGGGAAACAGGGACCGGGGAGCTGTTTTTT. The full variable domain, in which reference TRBV2 and TRBJ2-2 provide the parts outside the CDR3, is EPEVTQTPSHQVTQMGQEVILRCVPISNHLYFYWYRQILGQKVEFLVSFYNNEISEKSEIFDDQFSVERPDGSNFTLKIRSTKLEDSAMYFCASRETGTGELFFGEGSRLTVL.